These 28 T cell receptor beta chains share one sample of origin, sequenced in a study of shared clonotypes between healthy human individuals. Here immunoSEQ multiplex PCR was the method, and the copy in TCRdb shows in-frame clones only, minus some. The data hold 650,000 to 700,000 clones, with 90% observed a single time. The specimen was memory CD8+ T cells from PBMCs. As for subset: CD45RO+ cells pooled with CCR7-negative TemRA cells. The source is a man aged 18 to 30 in good health. Some clones in this sample may be carry-over from other donors' samples.

This chain links TRBV14 with TRBJ2-7, with 11 bases matching TRBD2. Germline V lookup: CDR1 SGHDN, CDR2 FVKESK. The J segment lost 4 bases and the V segment lost 6 bases, leaving 2 bases of the junction unmatched. This CDR3 has 13 amino acids. As DNA, the CDR3 is TGTGCCAGCAGGACTAGCGGGATGTACGAGCAGTACTTC. It encodes CASRTSGMYEQYF.

The sample holds a few counts of this clone. The CDR3: CASSSGQESNRAFF. Written as DNA, the CDR3 is TGTGCCAGCAGCTCCGGACAGGAGTCGAATAGGGCTTTCTTT. The chain employs TRBV6-1 and TRBJ1-1, with 7 bases identical to TRBD1. The CDR3 runs to 14 residues. J lost 11 bases, V lost 6 bases, and 15 bases had no gene match. Germline loops: CDR1 MNHNS, CDR2 SASEGT.

The J gene is TRBJ2-3, the V gene TRBV9; TRBD2 aligns across 8 bases. CDR1 and CDR2 (germline): SGDLS, YYNGEE. The CDR3 has 18 residues. The V and J ends lost 0 bases and 0 bases, in that order; junction bases with no gene match: 9. CDR3 sequence: CASSVVGSGILSTDTQYF. For the CDR3, the DNA is TGTGCCAGCAGCGTAGTAGGTAGCGGGATTTTGAGCACAGATACGCAGTATTTT.

This chain uses TRBV10-2 with TRBJ2-7, with a weak D call TRBD1 (7 bases). The CDR3 extends over 14 amino acids. Germline-derived CDR1 and CDR2 are WSHSY and SAAADI. Deletions cut 4 bases from V and 5 bases from J, with 15 bases between. The CDR3 reads CASSVSRGVNEQYF. DNA for the CDR3: TGCGCCAGCAGTGTTAGCAGGGGGGTCAACGAGCAGTACTTC.

The chain carries TRBV6-1 and TRBJ1-1; 7 bases match TRBD1. After removal of 4 bases from V and 4 bases from J, the junction contained 6 bases not matched to a gene. The germline gives CDR1 MNHNS, CDR2 SASEGT. CDR3 length: 14 residues. The DNA of the CDR3 is TGTGCCAGCAGTGGGACAGGTGCGGCCACTGAAGCTTTCTTT. Translated: CASSGTGAATEAFF.

The DNA for the CDR3 is TGCGCCAGCAGCCAAGATCCCGACCCTCGGCTCTACGAGCAGTACTTC. Amino acids: CASSQDPDPRLYEQYF. The chain links TRBV4-3 to TRBJ2-7; D call uncertain. CDR3 length equals 16 residues. V was cut by 0 bases and J by 3 bases, with 15 bases left in between. CDR1 and CDR2 (germline): LGHNA, YSLEER.

V gene TRBV11-1 combines with J gene TRBJ2-7, with TRBD2 matching over 8 bases. The germline V gene has CDR1 SGHAT and CDR2 FQDESV (reference sequence). Unmatched junction bases numbered 9, after V lost 5 bases and J lost 3 bases. There are 15 residues in the CDR3. The chain's CDR3 is CASSLGTSQVYEQYF. Here the CDR3 DNA reads TGTGCCAGCAGCCTCGGGACTAGTCAGGTCTACGAGCAGTACTTC.

The rearrangement joins TRBV5-1 to TRBJ2-2, with a weak D call TRBD2 (7 bases). Germline values: CDR1 SGHRS, CDR2 YFSETQ. V gave up 3 bases and J gave up 4 bases, with 16 bases separating them. This CDR3 is 16 amino acids long. The CDR3 loop is CASSWTAGIGTGELFF. Written as DNA, the CDR3 is TGCGCCAGCAGCTGGACAGCGGGAATCGGCACCGGGGAGCTGTTTTTT.

The chain joins TRBV5-1 to TRBJ1-5; maybe TRBD1 (5 bases). The germline gives CDR1 SGHRS, CDR2 YFSETQ. This CDR3 contains 16 residues. V lost 0 bases and J 5 bases, leaving 15 bases between the germline ends. The CDR3 sequence is CASSLGWGGEDQPQHF. CDR3 nucleotides: TGCGCCAGCAGCTTGGGTTGGGGGGGAGAGGATCAGCCCCAGCATTTT.

This clone is a singleton in its sample. Here the CDR3 DNA reads TGTGCCAGCAGCCTAGGGACAGACTATGGCTACACCTTC. Its translation is CASSLGTDYGYTF. The chain uses TRBV7-3 and TRBJ1-2; 7 bases fit TRBD1. The germline V gene has CDR1 SGHTA and CDR2 FQGTGA. Trimming took 5 bases from V and 3 from J; bases not matched to a gene: 3. CDR3 length: 13 residues. The variable domain in full, completed from reference TRBV7-3 and TRBJ1-2, reads GAGVSQTPSNKVTEKGKYVELRCDPISGHTALYWYRQSLGQGPEFLIYFQGTGAADDSGLPNDRFFAVRPEGSVSTLKIQRTERGDSAVYLCASSLGTDYGYTFGSGTRLTVV.

The chain carries TRBV9 and TRBJ2-7, with 7 bases aligning to TRBD1. With 1 base clipped from V and 2 bases from J, the junction kept 3 bases outside the gene matches. CDR3 size: 14 residues. The V gene's germline CDR1 is SGDLS and CDR2 YYNGEE. The CDR3, as DNA: TGTGCCAGCAGCGTACGGGACAGCACCTACGAGCAGTACTTC. Translated: CASSVRDSTYEQYF. The whole variable domain, filled in from reference TRBV9 and TRBJ2-7, reads DSGVTQTPKHLITATGQRVTLRCSPRSGDLSVYWYQQSLDQGLQFLIQYYNGEERAKGNILERFSAQQFPDLHSELNLSSLELGDSALYFCASSVRDSTYEQYFGPGTRLTVT.

The rearrangement joins TRBV9 to TRBJ2-1, with TRBD2 as a possible D gene (6 bases). The length of the CDR3 is 15 residues. The V gene lost 6 bases and the J gene lost 8 bases, with 21 bases spanning the gap. Germline CDR1 and CDR2: SGDLS and YYNGEE. The CDR3 loop is CASTLGDSKRDEQFF. CDR3 bases: TGTGCCAGCACCTTAGGGGACTCGAAACGGGATGAGCAGTTCTTC. Full variable domain (rest looked up from reference TRBV9 and TRBJ2-1): DSGVTQTPKHLITATGQRVTLRCSPRSGDLSVYWYQQSLDQGLQFLIQYYNGEERAKGNILERFSAQQFPDLHSELNLSSLELGDSALYFCASTLGDSKRDEQFFGPGTRLTVL.

The chain links TRBV10-1 to TRBJ2-7; TRBD2 aligns across 9 bases. V was pared by 2 bases and J by 6 bases, with 5 bases of the junction left unmatched. The CDR3 consists of 14 residues. CDR1 WNHNN and CDR2 SYGVQD come from the germline V gene (reference sequence). The CDR3 reads CASSEAGGPGEQYF. The CDR3 coding sequence is TGCGCCAGCAGTGAGGCGGGAGGGCCTGGCGAGCAGTACTTC.

The chain couples TRBV27 to TRBJ2-3; 12 positions match TRBD2. The CDR3 totals 15 residues. Per germline, CDR1 MNHEY and CDR2 SMNVEV (reference sequence). J gave up 0 bases and V 5 bases, and 0 bases lay outside the gene matches. The CDR3 DNA reads TGTGCCAGCAGTGGGACTAGCGGGAGCACAGATACGCAGTATTTT. Translated: CASSGTSGSTDTQYF.

V and J are TRBV7-8 and TRBJ1-2; D remains ambiguous. This CDR3 contains 17 residues. Trimming took 3 bases from V and 6 from J, leaving 23 bases between them. The germline gives CDR1 SGHVS, CDR2 FQNEAQ. CDR3 loop: CASSFSSGPGEKDGYTF. The CDR3 DNA is TGTGCCAGCAGCTTCTCGTCAGGCCCAGGTGAGAAGGATGGCTACACCTTC. The whole variable domain, filled in from reference TRBV7-8 and TRBJ1-2, reads GAGVSQSPRYKVAKRGQDVALRCDPISGHVSLFWYQQALGQGPEFLTYFQNEAQLDKSGLPSDRFFAERPEGSVSTLKIQRTQQEDSAVYLCASSFSSGPGEKDGYTFGSGTRLTVV.

In this sample, this clone turned up once. The V and J genes are TRBV18 and TRBJ2-7; D is unclear. Germline-derived CDR1 and CDR2 are KGHSH and LQKENI. The CDR3 consists of 13 residues. The ends were cut back, 3 bases at V and 5 bases at J, with 11 bases in the middle. The CDR3 reads CASSPPSVDEQYF. DNA for the CDR3: TGTGCCAGCTCACCCCCCTCCGTGGACGAGCAGTACTTC.

This clone has only one observation. The chain has TRBV10-3 and TRBJ1-4, with 7 bases aligning to TRBD1. V lost 4 bases, J lost 0 bases, and 8 bases stayed unmatched. Germline lookup yields CDR1 ENHRY and CDR2 SYGVKD. This CDR3 has 17 residues. DNA of the CDR3: TGTGCCATCAGTGGACGGGACAGAGCTGCAACTAATGAAAAACTGTTTTTT. Its protein is CAISGRDRAATNEKLFF.

In its sample, this clone was seen once. The chain employs TRBV5-4 and TRBJ2-1, with 12 positions matching TRBD2. Trimming cost V 3 bases and J 4 bases; bases outside gene matches: 8. Germline V gene sequence: CDR1 SGHNT, CDR2 YYREEE (reference sequence). The CDR3 sequence is 17 residues long. The CDR3: CASSSGLAGPLYNEQFF. The CDR3 DNA is TGTGCCAGCAGCTCTGGACTAGCGGGGCCCCTTTACAATGAGCAGTTCTTC.

The CDR3 is CASSIRPSGDYEQYF. As DNA, the CDR3 is TGTGCCAGTAGTATAAGGCCTAGCGGTGACTACGAGCAGTACTTC. The chain uses TRBV19 and TRBJ2-7, with 7 bases that match TRBD2. Germline V gene lookup returns CDR1 LNHDA and CDR2 SQIVND (reference sequence). The ends lost 2 bases at V and 3 bases at J; junction bases unmatched: 7. This CDR3 spans 15 amino acids.

The V call is TRBV7-9, the J call TRBJ2-5; D uncertain. Matching the DNA end better, TRBJ2-7 makes the J call doubtful. CDR1 is SEHNR, CDR2 FQNEAQ, per germline (reference sequence). CDR3 size: 13 residues. The CDR3 is CASSSAPRYEQYF. The CDR3 region has the DNA TGTGCCAGCAGTTCGGCACCGAGGTACGAGCAGTACTTC.

The J gene is TRBJ2-5, the V gene TRBV28; TRBD1 matches 10 bases. V lost 6 bases and J lost 10; bases outside the gene matches: 14. The CDR3 consists of 15 residues. CDR1 and CDR2 (germline): MDHEN, SYDVKM. CDR3 loop: CASSPTGGAPGDQYF. The CDR3 DNA follows: TGTGCCAGCAGCCCGACAGGGGGCGCTCCAGGTGACCAGTACTTC. The full variable domain, with the rest looked up from reference TRBV28 and TRBJ2-5, is DVKVTQSSRYLVKRTGEKVFLECVQDMDHENMFWYRQDPGLGLRLIYFSYDVKMKEKGDIPEGYSVSREKKERFSLILESASTNQTSMYLCASSPTGGAPGDQYFGPGTRLLVL.

The genes are TRBV28 and TRBJ1-3; D is uncertain. The CDR3 sequence is 10 residues long. Deletions cut 5 bases from V and 10 bases from J, with 6 bases between. Germline V gene sequence: CDR1 MDHEN, CDR2 SYDVKM. The DNA for the CDR3 is TGTGCCAGCAGTACTACTACCATATATTTT. It codes for CASSTTTIYF.

The chain employs TRBV29-1 and TRBJ2-7, with no clear D. CDR1 and CDR2 from the germline V gene are SQVTM and ANQGSEA. V lost 4 bases and J lost 2, with 9 bases in between. The CDR3 is 12 residues long. This CDR3 is CSVGNRAYEQYF. In nucleotides, the CDR3 is TGCAGCGTTGGAAACAGAGCCTACGAGCAGTACTTC.

The DNA for the CDR3 is TGTGCCAGTAGTATGGTGGTCCTCTCTGGAAACACCATATATTTT. This sequence encodes CASSMVVLSGNTIYF. The chain carries TRBV19 and TRBJ1-3; D uncertain. This CDR3 is built from 15 residues. Deletions cut 3 bases from V and 0 bases from J, with 9 bases between. Germline CDR1 and CDR2: LNHDA and SQIVND (reference sequence).

The CDR3 here is CASSLRRELTDTQYF. The CDR3 region has the DNA TGTGCCAGCAGTTTACGTCGGGAGCTTACAGATACGCAGTATTTT. This chain joins TRBV28 and TRBJ2-3; tentative D call: TRBD2 (6 bases). CDR1 and CDR2 from the germline V gene are MDHEN and SYDVKM. Trimming took 2 bases from V and 3 from J, leaving 12 bases between them. The CDR3 length is 15 residues.

The CDR3 reads CASSPRRQQFF. The CDR3 DNA sequence: TGTGCCAGCAGTCCCAGACGGCAGCAGTTCTTC. The chain employs TRBV28 and TRBJ2-1; D is undetermined. In germline, CDR1 is MDHEN, CDR2 SYDVKM. With 5 bases removed from V and 11 bases from J, the gap between germline ends came to 10 bases. This CDR3 contains 11 residues.

The rearrangement uses TRBV5-4 and TRBJ1-2; no definite D call. In germline, CDR1 is SGHNT, CDR2 YYREEE (reference sequence). Between the trimmed V and J ends, which lost 5 bases and 8 bases, there was a span of 16 bases. The CDR3 covers 13 residues. The CDR3 loop reads CASSPYLSVGYTF. The DNA of the CDR3 is TGTGCCAGCAGTCCTTATCTGAGTGTGGGCTACACCTTC.

The chain joins TRBV5-5 to TRBJ2-7, with unresolved D. V lost 4 bases and J 6 bases, leaving 11 bases between the germline ends. Germline V CDR1 and CDR2: SGHKS, YYEKEE (reference sequence). CDR3 length: 12 amino acids. CDR3 in amino acids: CASSPILSEQYF. DNA for the CDR3: TGTGCCAGCAGCCCAATTCTTTCCGAGCAGTACTTC. Combining the CDR3 with reference TRBV5-5 and TRBJ2-7 gives the whole variable domain DAGVTQSPTHLIKTRGQQVTLRCSPISGHKSVSWYQQVLGQGPQFIFQYYEKEERGRGNFPDRFSARQFPNYSSELNVNALLLGDSALYLCASSPILSEQYFGPGTRLTVT.